This T cell receptor beta chain was found in a study of metastatic and nonmetastatic thyroid tumors. Study conclusions and caveats: Reported TCR beta diversity, measured in blood and tumor, was significantly higher for malignant thyroid tumors than for benign nodules.

Study processing details: Using the CDR3 differences seen across clinicopathological groups, the authors built a distant-metastasis classifier for papillary thyroid cancer, which was meant to discriminate distant-metastatic patients. Using MiXCR, TCRdb reanalyzed the PCR reads. In this record, the V and J calls reflect TCRdb's handling and not the investigators' own analysis. The table shows around 19,000 clones, with just over 35% occurring only once. As regards this clone: The antigen is undetermined.

There were no patients who had received any treatment before thyroid surgery. Germline V lookup: CDR1 MDHEN, CDR2 SYDVKM. Trimming left V 8 bases short and J 3 bases short, with 8 bases between. The CDR3 length is 11 residues. The specimen sequenced was tumor tissue. This sequence originates from a female donor with papillary thyroid cancer or a benign thyroid nodule (not recorded which). Some clones in this sample may be carry-over from other donors' samples. V usage is TRBV28 and J usage is TRBJ2-7, with no clear D. The DNA for the CDR3 is TGTGCCAGCGGGCGGCACTACGAGCAGTACTTC. Translation: CASGRHYEQYF.